This TCR beta chain was captured by sequencing in a study of regulatory T cells in long-lasting Graves disease. The CDR3 runs to 15 residues. V lost 2 bases and J lost 2; bases outside the gene matches: 5. Germline CDR1 is LNHNV and CDR2 is YYDKDF (reference sequence). Time point denoted: persistent/refractory GD, antithyroid drugs over 5 years with positive TRAb. Construction of the TCR library relied on RNA isolated from PBMCs. A blood draw put about 9 milliliters of peripheral blood into EDTA tubes. Through Arm-PCR of CDR3 regions and iRepertoire HTBI primers, TCR beta libraries were built. MiXCR, run by TCRdb on the multiplex PCR reads, gives a single entry per CDR3 protein. The sample contains around 450,000 distinct CDR3 sequences, about 22% of which appear only once.

The specimen was peripheral blood mononuclear cells (PBMCs), collected when the disease was refractory, from a patient treated with antithyroid drugs. The sequence derives from a female donor with Graves disease. The chain combines TRBV15 with TRBJ1-2; TRBD1 aligns across 7 bases. The CDR3 reads CATSRSRGGNYGYTF. The CDR3 coding sequence is TGTGCCACCAGCAGATCTCGAGGGGGCAACTATGGCTACACCTTC.